This TCR beta chain originates from a study of human T cells and chemical hapten exposure. For the study at large: Diphenylcyclopropenone was applied weekly to patients' scalps across the approximately 25-week study. Study conclusions and caveats: Expanded TCR sets contained significantly more large CDR3 similarity clusters than controls. Positively correlated with patch test score were the counts of PT1 expanded TCRs.

This CDR3 region has 11 residues. Trimming removed 4 bases from V and 2 bases from J, with 4 bases in between. Germline-derived CDR1 and CDR2 are SGHRS and YFSETQ. TCRdb called the RACE reads again in MiXCR, with one record for every CDR3 protein. This sample yields around 150,000 distinct CDR3 sequences, of which 13% to 15% are seen a single time; around 1.7% belongs to the top ten. Time point here: patch test 1, 2 weeks after DPC sensitization. Noted treatment: therapeutic diphenylcyclopropenone sensitization with weekly scalp DPC. The template was total RNA from unfractionated whole blood. Concerning this clonotype: Its antigen is as yet unknown.

This specimen was whole blood, taken in connection with sensitization to the hapten diphenylcyclopropenone (DPC). The chain joins TRBV5-1 to TRBJ2-7; D gene ambiguous. This sequence originates from a woman younger than 45 with alopecia areata. Some clones in this sample may be carry-over from other donors' samples. In nucleotides, the CDR3 is TGCGCCAGCAGCGAAGCCTACGAGCAGTACTTC. It encodes CASSEAYEQYF.